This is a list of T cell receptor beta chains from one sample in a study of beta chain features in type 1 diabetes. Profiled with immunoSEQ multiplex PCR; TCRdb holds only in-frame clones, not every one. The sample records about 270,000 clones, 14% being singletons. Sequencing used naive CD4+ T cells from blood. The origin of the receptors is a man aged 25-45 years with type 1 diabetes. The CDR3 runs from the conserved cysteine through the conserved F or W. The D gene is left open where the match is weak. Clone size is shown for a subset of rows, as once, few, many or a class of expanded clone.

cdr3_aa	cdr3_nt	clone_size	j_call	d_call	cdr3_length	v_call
CAISGQGTSEAFF	TGTGCCATCAGTGGTCAGGGAACGTCTGAAGCTTTCTTT	few	TRBJ1-1	.	13	TRBV10-3
CASSLATVGGYTF	TGCGCCAGCAGCTTGGCGACCGTCGGGGGCTACACCTTC	.	TRBJ1-2	.	13	TRBV5-1
CASRRQLAGDHEQFF	TGTGCCAGCAGACGGCAACTAGCGGGAGACCATGAGCAGTTCTTC	few	TRBJ2-1	TRBD2	15	TRBV11-2
CATSRDRGQETQYF	TGTGCCACCAGCAGAGACAGGGGCCAAGAGACCCAGTACTTC	.	TRBJ2-5	.	14	TRBV15
CASSSGFRRENNEQFF	TGCGCCAGCAGTTCTGGGTTCCGGCGGGAGAACAATGAGCAGTTCTTC	few	TRBJ2-1	TRBD2	16	TRBV5-1
CSARDEDFQYF	TGCAGTGCTAGAGATGAGGACTTCCAGTACTTC	few	TRBJ2-7	.	11	TRBV20-1
CASSPDRAQPQHF	TGTGCCAGCAGCCCCGACAGGGCTCAGCCCCAGCATTTT	few	TRBJ1-5	TRBD1	13	TRBV13
CASSLNSYNEQFF	TGTGCCAGCAGCCTTAATTCCTACAATGAGCAGTTCTTC	.	TRBJ2-1	.	13	TRBV7-3
CASSLAGVLGAFF	TGCGCCAGCAGCTTGGCCGGGGTACTGGGGGCTTTCTTT	few	TRBJ1-1	.	13	TRBV5-1
CASSATGAEAFF	TGTGCCAGCAGCGCTACAGGGGCGGAAGCTTTCTTT	few	TRBJ1-1	TRBD1	12	TRBV7-3
CASSYQTSASYEQYF	TGTGCCAGCAGTTACCAAACTAGCGCCTCCTACGAGCAGTACTTC	.	TRBJ2-7	TRBD2	15	TRBV6-5
CASSGSGSLTGELFF	TGTGCCAGCAGCGGCAGCGGGAGCTTAACCGGGGAGCTGTTTTTT	once	TRBJ2-2	TRBD2	15	TRBV9
CASSDRGFSGNTIYF	TGTGCCAGCAGCGACAGGGGTTTCTCTGGAAACACCATATATTTT	few	TRBJ1-3	TRBD1	15	TRBV28
CASSIRTTSSYNEQFF	TGTGCCAGCAGTATTAGGACTACGAGCTCCTACAATGAGCAGTTCTTC	.	TRBJ2-1	.	16	TRBV27
CASSLAGAETQYF	TGTGCCAGCAGCTTAGCGGGAGCCGAGACCCAGTACTTC	few	TRBJ2-5	.	13	TRBV7-9
CASSVDVTSQGLSTDTQYF	TGTGCCAGCAGCGTAGACGTCACCTCCCAGGGACTTAGCACAGATACGCAGTATTTT	.	TRBJ2-3	.	19	TRBV9
CASSLGGGEKLFF	TGTGCCAGCAGCTTAGGGGGAGGTGAAAAACTGTTTTTT	few	TRBJ1-4	.	13	TRBV7-2
CASRQGSTDTQYF	TGTGCCAGTAGACAGGGGAGCACAGATACGCAGTATTTT	few	TRBJ2-3	TRBD1	13	TRBV6-5
CATGSGNTIYF	TGTGCCACCGGCTCTGGAAACACCATATATTTT	few	TRBJ1-3	.	11	TRBV28
CASSYTSGITYNEQFF	TGTGCCAGCAGCTATACTAGCGGGATAACCTACAATGAGCAGTTCTTC	.	TRBJ2-1	TRBD2	16	TRBV5-4
CASSAVGGETQYF	TGTGCCAGCAGCGCGGTGGGGGGGGAGACCCAGTACTTC	.	TRBJ2-5	TRBD2	13	TRBV9
CASSPGLEDETQYF	TGTGCCAGCAGCCCCGGACTTGAGGACGAGACCCAGTACTTC	.	TRBJ2-5	.	14	TRBV11-2
CASSFAGIANYGYTF	TGTGCCAGCAGTTTTGCGGGGATCGCGAACTATGGCTACACCTTC	.	TRBJ1-2	.	15	TRBV28
CASSEQGNQPQHF	TGTGCCAGCAGTGAACAGGGGAATCAGCCCCAGCATTTT	.	TRBJ1-5	TRBD1	13	TRBV6-4
CASSIVGRNGYTF	TGTGCCAGTAGTATTGTGGGCCGGAATGGCTACACCTTC	.	TRBJ1-2	.	13	TRBV19
CASSELAGGDYEQYF	TGTGCCAGCAGTGAGCTAGCGGGAGGAGACTACGAGCAGTACTTC	.	TRBJ2-7	TRBD2	15	TRBV28
CASMGLAGAEQFF	TGTGCCAGCATGGGGCTAGCGGGAGCTGAGCAGTTCTTC	few	TRBJ2-1	TRBD2	13	TRBV6-1
CASLGVAGANVLTF	TGTGCCAGCCTAGGGGTAGCTGGGGCCAACGTCCTGACTTTC	.	TRBJ2-6	.	14	TRBV6-1
CASSFSVNEQFF	TGTGCCAGCAGCTTCAGCGTGAATGAGCAGTTCTTC	.	TRBJ2-1	.	12	TRBV7-9
CASSQAGGDNEQFF	TGCGCCAGCAGCCAAGCGGGAGGGGACAATGAGCAGTTCTTC	.	TRBJ2-1	TRBD2	14	TRBV4-3
CASSLGIRREGSYEQYF	TGTGCCAGCAGTTTAGGTATAAGGCGGGAGGGCTCCTACGAGCAGTACTTC	.	TRBJ2-7	TRBD2	17	TRBV27
CASSDTGGSYNEQFF	TGTGCCAGCAGCGACACAGGCGGCAGTTACAATGAGCAGTTCTTC	few	TRBJ2-1	.	15	TRBV9
CASSAGASYNEQFF	TGTGCCAGTAGTGCGGGAGCATCCTACAATGAGCAGTTCTTC	few	TRBJ2-1	TRBD2	14	TRBV19
CASRAGQFQETQYF	TGTGCCAGCAGGGCCGGACAGTTCCAAGAGACCCAGTACTTC	.	TRBJ2-5	.	14	TRBV28
CASSVGPGPSYEQYF	TGTGCCAGCAGCGTAGGTCCCGGTCCCTCCTACGAGCAGTACTTC	few	TRBJ2-7	.	15	TRBV9
CSVAVSYEQYF	TGCAGTGTAGCGGTTTCCTACGAGCAGTACTTC	.	TRBJ2-7	.	11	TRBV20-1
CASSISGFTDTQYF	TGTGCCAGCAGTATCAGCGGGTTCACAGATACGCAGTATTTT	.	TRBJ2-3	.	14	TRBV27
CASSLESAGSSGANVLTF	TGCGCCAGCAGCTTGGAGTCCGCCGGGAGCTCTGGGGCCAACGTCCTGACTTTC	.	TRBJ2-6	.	18	TRBV5-1
CASSKGTGGEFF	TGTGCCAGCAGCAAAGGGACAGGGGGTGAGTTCTTC	few	TRBJ2-1	.	12	TRBV21-1
CASSSQGRYNEQFF	TGTGCCAGCAGCTCACAGGGGAGATACAATGAGCAGTTCTTC	.	TRBJ2-1	TRBD1	14	TRBV5-4
CASSLPGQETQYF	TGCGCCAGCAGCTTGCCAGGTCAAGAGACCCAGTACTTC	few	TRBJ2-5	.	13	TRBV5-1
CATAWGTGGYNEQFF	TGTGCCACCGCATGGGGGACAGGGGGCTACAATGAGCAGTTCTTC	few	TRBJ2-1	TRBD1	15	TRBV15
CASSSGRGYGYTF	TGTGCCAGCAGTTCCGGCAGGGGGTATGGCTACACCTTC	few	TRBJ1-2	TRBD1	13	TRBV6-4
CASSSPGQGYEQYF	TGTGCCAGCAGTTCACCGGGACAGGGGTACGAGCAGTACTTC	.	TRBJ2-7	TRBD1	14	TRBV6-6
CASSEKEPGLRMLGYTF	TGTGCCAGCAGCGAAAAGGAACCGGGACTGAGGATGCTTGGCTACACCTTC	few	TRBJ1-2	.	17	TRBV7-2
CASTQGAGSGGETQYF	TGTGCCAGCACTCAAGGGGCGGGATCAGGTGGAGAGACCCAGTACTTC	.	TRBJ2-5	.	16	TRBV6-6
CASSYGQGVAEQYF	TGTGCCAGCAGTTATGGTCAGGGGGTAGCCGAGCAGTACTTC	.	TRBJ2-7	TRBD1	14	TRBV6-6
CASSFPGQGEAGYTF	TGTGCCAGCAGTTTCCCGGGACAGGGGGAGGCTGGCTACACCTTC	.	TRBJ1-2	TRBD1	15	TRBV28
CASRTRGAAMNEQFF	TGTGCCAGCAGAACTCGGGGAGCGGCGATGAATGAGCAGTTCTTC	.	TRBJ2-1	.	15	TRBV6-5
CASSLSDSRNEQFF	TGTGCCAGCAGCCTATCGGACAGTCGCAATGAGCAGTTCTTC	.	TRBJ2-1	.	14	TRBV7-9
CASSDGTGRSGANVLTF	TGCGCCAGCAGCGACGGGACAGGGCGGTCTGGGGCCAACGTCCTGACTTTC	few	TRBJ2-6	TRBD1	17	TRBV5-1
CASSQDVGQVSYGYTF	TGTGCCAGCAGCCAAGATGTGGGACAGGTTAGCTATGGCTACACCTTC	.	TRBJ1-2	TRBD1	16	TRBV4-2
CSVARQGYNYGYTF	TGCAGCGTTGCCCGACAGGGTTACAACTATGGCTACACCTTC	.	TRBJ1-2	TRBD1	14	TRBV29-1
CSVGGLLLTDTQYF	TGCAGCGTTGGAGGTCTCCTTCTCACAGATACGCAGTATTTT	few	TRBJ2-3	.	14	TRBV29-1